A single sample is the source of the 10 T cell receptor beta chains below, sequenced in a study of T cells in Graves' hyperthyroidism and ophthalmopathy (dated by TCRdb to between 2018 and 2021). The library relied on multiplex PCR. Data came from an Illumina HiSeq 2000. TCR beta CDR3 regions were amplified from RNA transcripts. For the first round of RT-PCR on the TCR CDR3, the HTBI primer set was used together with the Qiagen OneStep RT-PCR kit. The public sequencing data were trimmed at Q25 with fastp and processed into clonotypes with MiXCR by TCRdb, which kept only in-frame beta chains. For every CDR3 protein sequence, its rows merge into one entry that carries the most common genes and DNA. Counted in this sample were 500,000 to 550,000 distinct CDR3 sequences; just under 20% of them appeared once. The top ten clonotypes cover approximately 48% of the sample. The material sequenced was blood. These TCRs come from a man between 35 and 55 years old with Graves' ophthalmopathy.

V gene TRBV6-1 combines with J gene TRBJ2-3; TRBD1 matches 11 bases. The CDR3 covers 14 residues. Germline V lookup: CDR1 MNHNS, CDR2 SASEGT. With 10 bases clipped from V and 4 bases from J, the junction kept 7 bases outside the gene matches. CDR3 in DNA: TGTGCCACCAAACCGGGACAGGGGGCAGATACGCAGTATTTT. Its protein product is CATKPGQGADTQYF.

This clonotype was seen more than once but under ten times. This sequence joins TRBV4-1 and TRBJ2-1; TRBD2 matches 11 bases. The CDR3 is made up of 17 amino acids. The V gene end was trimmed by 6 bases and the J gene end by 7 bases; junction bases not matched to a gene: 14. The V gene's germline CDR1 is MGHRA and CDR2 YSYEKL. CDR3 in amino acids: CASRLFSGGADPNEQFF. The CDR3 DNA is TGCGCCAGCAGACTTTTTAGCGGGGGGGCCGATCCGAATGAGCAGTTCTTC.

This clonotype was found many times. The gene calls are TRBV6-2 or TRBV6-3 and TRBJ2-1; 9 nucleotides match TRBD1. With 2 bases clipped from V and 6 bases from J, the junction kept 8 bases outside the gene matches. Germline V CDR1 and CDR2: MNHEY, SVGEGT. The CDR3 consists of 16 residues. For the CDR3, the DNA is TGTGCCAGCAGTTACCGGGACAGGGTGGAAGGCAATGAGCAGTTCTTC. It translates to CASSYRDRVEGNEQFF.

The sample holds a few counts of this clonotype. V usage is TRBV30 and J usage is TRBJ2-1; tentative D call: TRBD2 (5 bases). Germline assignment: CDR1 GTSNPN and CDR2 SVGIG (reference sequence). The CDR3 contains 14 residues. Trimming shortened V by 4 bases and J by 4 bases, and 14 bases separated the two germline ends. CDR3 nucleotide sequence: TGTGCCTGGAAGTCCGGGGAATGGTACAATGAGCAGTTCTTC. It codes for CAWKSGEWYNEQFF.

This clonotype was seen many times. CDR3 in amino acids: CASSLDGTSGRGHEQFF. The DNA of the CDR3 is TGTGCCAGCAGCTTAGATGGGACTAGCGGGAGAGGGCATGAGCAGTTCTTC. This chain joins TRBV11-2 and TRBJ2-1; 14 bases agree with TRBD2. Per the germline V gene, CDR1 is SGHAT and CDR2 is FQNNGV. The V gene end was trimmed by 0 bases and the J gene end by 8 bases; junction bases not matched to a gene: 6. This CDR3 is 17 amino acids long.

The chain recombines TRBV5-1 with TRBJ2-3; D remains ambiguous. The V gene lost 4 bases and the J gene lost 2 bases, with 8 bases spanning the gap. The length of the CDR3 is 13 residues. Germline assignment: CDR1 SGHRS and CDR2 YFSETQ. The CDR3 is CASSKRLTDTQYF. In DNA form, the CDR3 reads TGCGCCAGCAGCAAGAGACTCACAGATACGCAGTATTTT.

This clonotype was counted only a few times. CDR3 sequence (DNA): TGTGCCAGCAGCTTAGCGGCGGGACGGGCCCCTTACGAGCAGTACTTC. Protein sequence: CASSLAAGRAPYEQYF. The rearrangement uses TRBV7-6 and TRBJ2-7, with D tentatively TRBD2 (6 bases). This CDR3 is 16 amino acids long. V shed 0 bases and J shed 4 bases, with 16 bases lying between them. Germline V gene lookup returns CDR1 SGHVS and CDR2 FNYEAQ.

A few counts support this clonotype. The chain links TRBV7-9 to TRBJ2-7; D gene uncertain. Germline lookup yields CDR1 SEHNR and CDR2 FQNEAQ (reference sequence). Trimming removed 0 bases at V and 6 bases at J, with 12 bases between. The CDR3 extends over 14 amino acids. The CDR3, as DNA: TGTGCCAGCAGCTTAGCGATGGAGTCCGGCGAGCAGTACTTC. This translates into CASSLAMESGEQYF.

This clonotype was detected ten times or more. The V call is TRBV28, the J call TRBJ2-7; D possibly corresponds to TRBD2 (5 bases). V gave up 5 bases and J gave up 8 bases, with 13 bases separating them. Looked up from germline, CDR1 is MDHEN and CDR2 is SYDVKM. The CDR3 length is 12 residues. CDR3 nucleotide sequence: TGTGCCAGCAGTCCCCGGGCTAGCAAGCAGTACTTC. It translates to CASSPRASKQYF. The full variable domain, its missing parts supplied by reference TRBV28 and TRBJ2-7, is DVKVTQSSRYLVKRTGEKVFLECVQDMDHENMFWYRQDPGLGLRLIYFSYDVKMKEKGDIPEGYSVSREKKERFSLILESASTNQTSMYLCASSPRASKQYFGPGTRLTVT.

This clonotype was seen repeatedly, ten times or more. The CDR3 DNA is TGTGCCAGCAGCCAGACAGGGAGCTCCTACGAGCAGTACTTC. Its translation: CASSQTGSSYEQYF. The chain recombines TRBV9 with TRBJ2-7, with TRBD1 matching over 7 bases. The J segment lost 0 bases and the V segment lost 4 bases, leaving 4 bases of the junction unmatched. Germline V gives CDR1 SGDLS, CDR2 YYNGEE. This CDR3 is 14 amino acids long.